One sample yielded the 21 T cell receptor beta chains listed below, sequenced in a study of CD8+ T cells in alopecia areata. Once RNA had been extracted, it was reverse transcribed into cDNA to act as the sequencing template. Sequencing was performed with immunoSEQ multiplex PCR; in TCRdb, only in-frame clones are kept and a portion is missing. The repertoire includes some 200,000 clones, 50% to 75% of them detected once, and about 14% sits in the top ten. Sequencing used CD4+ T cells sorted from blood, obtained at week 0. The source is a human donor with alopecia areata.

The CDR3 DNA is TGTGCCAGCAATAAGGGGAGGTCAACAATCGATGAGCAGTTCTTC. Protein sequence: CASNKGRSTIDEQFF. This sequence joins TRBV6-5 and TRBJ2-1; maybe TRBD2 (6 bases). V was shortened by 7 bases and J by 8 bases, with 21 bases between the two germline ends. This CDR3 contains 15 residues. Germline V gene sequence: CDR1 MNHEY, CDR2 SVGAGI.

This clone has only one observation. This chain connects TRBV6-5 to TRBJ2-5; maybe TRBD1 (6 bases). The CDR3 is 15 residues long. The germline V and J ends were trimmed by 5 bases and 5 bases, with 18 bases remaining between them. Germline CDR1 MNHEY, CDR2 SVGAGI. CDR3 bases: TGTGCCAGCAGTCTGGGGGCAGGGGCCTTGGAGACCCAGTACTTC. This gives the protein CASSLGAGALETQYF.

V usage is TRBV7-8 and J usage is TRBJ2-7; no reliable D call. V lost 0 bases and J lost 4, with 4 bases in between. There are 12 residues in the CDR3. Germline loops: CDR1 SGHVS, CDR2 FQNEAQ. CDR3 region: CASSLAHYEQYF. The CDR3, as DNA: TGTGCCAGCAGCTTAGCGCATTACGAGCAGTACTTC.

This clone was detected a few times. The chain links TRBV7-6 to TRBJ1-6; no definite D call. The CDR3 has 15 amino acids. Germline V gene sequence: CDR1 SGHVS, CDR2 FNYEAQ. V was shortened by 5 bases and J by 9 bases, with 17 bases between the two germline ends. CDR3 loop: CASSAEGRTLSPLHF. CDR3 DNA sequence: TGTGCCAGCAGCGCAGAAGGACGCACTCTTTCACCCCTCCACTTT.

The V gene is TRBV30, the J gene TRBJ1-2; no definite D call. CDR1 and CDR2 (germline): GTSNPN, SVGIG (reference sequence). The CDR3 is 12 residues long. The V end lost 3 bases, the J end lost 8 bases, and 13 bases lay between the germline ends. The CDR3 region has the DNA TGTGCCTGGAGAAGGGCAGGCGGGGGCTACACCTTC. Translated: CAWRRAGGGYTF.

The genes are TRBV5-6 and TRBJ1-1; D remains ambiguous. The germline V and J ends were trimmed by 4 bases and 0 bases, with 16 bases remaining between them. Germline-derived CDR1 and CDR2 are SGHDT and YYEEEE. The CDR3 extends over 16 amino acids. The CDR3 sequence is CASSLFSRGLNTEAFF. Written as DNA, the CDR3 is TGTGCCAGCAGCCTTTTCTCTCGGGGTCTGAACACTGAAGCTTTCTTT. The entire variable domain, with the rest obtained from reference TRBV5-6 and TRBJ1-1, is as follows: DAGVTQSPTHLIKTRGQQVTLRCSPKSGHDTVSWYQQALGQGPQFIFQYYEEEERQRGNFPDRFSGHQFPNYSSELNVNALLLGDSALYLCASSLFSRGLNTEAFFGQGTRLTVV.

V and J are TRBV29-1 and TRBJ2-5; D not certain. CDR3 length equals 11 residues. Trimming cost V 8 bases and J 5 bases, with 12 bases left between them. Germline V lookup: CDR1 SQVTM, CDR2 ANQGSEA. The CDR3 sequence is CSQQRLETQYF. The CDR3 coding sequence is TGCAGCCAGCAGCGTCTGGAGACCCAGTACTTC.

The chain carries TRBV5-1 and TRBJ1-5; D gene ambiguous. The CDR3 sequence is 15 residues long. CDR1 is SGHRS and CDR2 is YFSETQ in the germline V gene. V dropped 0 bases and J dropped 1 base, with 8 bases sitting between them. The CDR3 sequence is CASSLEGFSNQPQHF. CDR3 sequence (DNA): TGCGCCAGCAGCTTGGAAGGATTCAGCAATCAGCCCCAGCATTTT.

This chain joins TRBV5-1 and TRBJ1-5; tentative D call: TRBD1 (5 bases). Trimming removed 0 bases from V and 5 bases from J, with 12 bases in between. This CDR3 is built from 15 residues. Germline V gene data show CDR1 as SGHRS and CDR2 as YFSETQ. The CDR3 loop is CASSLEGTRDQPQHF. The CDR3 bases are TGCGCCAGCAGCTTGGAGGGGACGAGGGATCAGCCCCAGCATTTT.

The rearrangement links TRBV5-1 to TRBJ1-4; 8 positions match TRBD1. The CDR3 covers 13 residues. Germline CDR1 and CDR2: SGHRS and YFSETQ. J gave up 7 bases and V 2 bases, and 1 base lay outside the gene matches. The CDR3 nucleotides are TGCGCCAGCAGCTTTGGACAGGGTGAAAAACTGTTTTTT. Translated, it gives CASSFGQGEKLFF. The full variable domain, completed using reference TRBV5-1 and TRBJ1-4, is KAGVTQTPRYLIKTRGQQVTLSCSPISGHRSVSWYQQTPGQGLQFLFEYFSETQRNKGNFPGRFSGRQFSNSRSEMNVSTLELGDSALYLCASSFGQGEKLFFGSGTQLSVL.

This clone has only one observation. The genes are TRBV5-1 and TRBJ2-5; D is unclear. The CDR3 sequence is 12 residues long. Germline assignment: CDR1 SGHRS and CDR2 YFSETQ. Trimming removed 3 bases from V and 5 bases from J, with 8 bases in between. The CDR3 region is CASSSTPETQYF. The CDR3 nucleotides are TGCGCCAGCAGCTCCACTCCTGAGACCCAGTACTTC. Looking up the rest from reference TRBV5-1 and TRBJ2-5 gives the full variable domain: KAGVTQTPRYLIKTRGQQVTLSCSPISGHRSVSWYQQTPGQGLQFLFEYFSETQRNKGNFPGRFSGRQFSNSRSEMNVSTLELGDSALYLCASSSTPETQYFGPGTRLLVL.

V usage is TRBV27 and J usage is TRBJ1-2; possibly TRBD1 for D (5 bases). CDR1 is MNHEY and CDR2 is SMNVEV in the germline V gene (reference sequence). The germline V and J ends were trimmed by 2 bases and 6 bases, with 16 bases remaining between them. CDR3 length: 15 amino acids. This chain's CDR3 is CASSLTLDSHNGYTF. CDR3 in DNA: TGTGCCAGCAGTTTAACGTTAGACAGCCACAATGGCTACACCTTC.

CDR3 sequence: CATSNALRDQPQHF. The DNA for the CDR3 is TGTGCCACCAGCAACGCTTTGAGGGACCAGCCCCAGCATTTT. This rearrangement joins TRBV15 to TRBJ1-5, with a possible D match to TRBD1 (5 bases). V lost 4 bases, J lost 7 bases, and 14 bases lay in between. This CDR3 has 14 amino acids. The germline CDR1 and CDR2 sequences are LNHNV and YYDKDF (reference sequence).

The table lists this clone with a few counts. The chain links TRBV4-2 to TRBJ1-2; D is possibly TRBD1 (5 bases). V was shortened by 1 base and J by 6 bases, with 15 bases between the two germline ends. This CDR3 has 15 amino acids. Germline V gene sequence: CDR1 LGHNA, CDR2 YNFKEQ. CDR3 sequence reads: CASSQGSGGRDGYTF. The CDR3 region has the DNA TGTGCCAGCAGCCAAGGTTCGGGGGGTCGTGATGGCTACACCTTC.

The chain combines TRBV5-6 with TRBJ2-1; D not certain. CDR1 and CDR2 from the germline V gene are SGHDT and YYEEEE. This CDR3 has 13 amino acids. V shed 3 bases and J shed 1 base, with 5 bases lying between them. The CDR3 sequence: CASSSFSYNEQFF. Written as DNA, the CDR3 is TGTGCCAGCAGCTCTTTTTCCTACAATGAGCAGTTCTTC. Complete variable domain (other parts from reference TRBV5-6 and TRBJ2-1): DAGVTQSPTHLIKTRGQQVTLRCSPKSGHDTVSWYQQALGQGPQFIFQYYEEEERQRGNFPDRFSGHQFPNYSSELNVNALLLGDSALYLCASSSFSYNEQFFGPGTRLTVL.

The CDR3 coding sequence is TGCAGCGTCGTCCGGGACTACCAACAAGAGACCCAGTACTTC. It yields the protein CSVVRDYQQETQYF. V gene TRBV29-1 combines with J gene TRBJ2-5; 7 nucleotides agree with TRBD2. The ends lost 6 bases at V and 2 bases at J; junction bases unmatched: 9. Germline-derived CDR1 and CDR2 are SQVTM and ANQGSEA. This CDR3 is built from 14 residues.

This clone was recorded once. The chain uses TRBV7-2 and TRBJ2-3, with TRBD2 matching over 8 bases. Germline CDR1 reads SGHTA; CDR2 reads FQGNSA. This CDR3 is built from 16 residues. The J segment lost 1 base and the V segment lost 2 bases, leaving 5 bases of the junction unmatched. The CDR3 sequence is CASSLRWRGGTDTQYF. The CDR3 DNA follows: TGTGCCAGCAGCTTAAGGTGGCGGGGGGGCACAGATACGCAGTATTTT.

This clone has only a few counts. V and J are TRBV25-1 and TRBJ2-7; D is perhaps TRBD1 (5 bases). Trimming pared 2 bases from V and 5 bases from J, leaving 13 bases between. The CDR3 contains 14 residues. The germline V gene encodes CDR1 MGHDK and CDR2 SYGVNS. CDR3 in DNA: TGTGCCAGCAGTGAAGGGGCAGGGCCCCACGAGCAGTACTTC. Protein: CASSEGAGPHEQYF.

The chain joins TRBV30 to TRBJ2-5; 8 bases align to TRBD1. This CDR3 comprises 15 residues. Per germline, CDR1 GTSNPN and CDR2 SVGIG (reference sequence). The V segment lost 0 bases and the J segment 5 bases; nucleotides outside the gene matches: 8. The CDR3 DNA reads TGTGCCTGGAGTGTCGTGACAGGGGCCTGGGAGACCCAGTACTTC. It translates to CAWSVVTGAWETQYF.

This clone was counted a few times. This chain uses TRBV7-3 with TRBJ1-1; D uncertain. This CDR3 has 13 amino acids. Looked up from germline, CDR1 is SGHTA and CDR2 is FQGTGA. With 0 bases removed from V and 7 bases from J, the gap between germline ends came to 9 bases. The DNA of the CDR3 is TGTGCCAGCAGCTTAACGCCGGACGGTGAAGCTTTCTTT. It translates to CASSLTPDGEAFF.

The chain is built from TRBV2 and TRBJ1-1, with D hard to call. The CDR3 covers 10 residues. Germline V gene lookup returns CDR1 SNHLY and CDR2 FYNNEI. Trimming left V 7 bases short and J 6 bases short, with 6 bases between. CDR3 region: CASKDAEAFF. CDR3 in DNA: TGTGCCAGCAAGGACGCTGAAGCTTTCTTT.